These 11 T cell receptor beta chains share one sample of origin, sequenced in a study of T cells in localized non-small cell lung cancer. Profiled with immunoSEQ multiplex PCR; TCRdb holds only in-frame clones, not every one. The data contain about 26,000 clones, 88% of them singletons. Specimen: peripheral blood, collected before any cancer treatment. The source is a female donor of 60 years or more with stage II squamous cell lung carcinoma.

The V gene is TRBV27, the J gene TRBJ2-1, with a weak D call TRBD1 (6 bases). The CDR3 has 18 residues. The V and J ends lost 1 base and 5 bases respectively, with 21 bases between them. Germline V CDR1 and CDR2: MNHEY, SMNVEV (reference sequence). CDR3 residues: CASSLYGDTGSTHNEQFF. In DNA form, the CDR3 reads TGTGCCAGCAGTTTATATGGGGACACAGGTTCCACCCACAATGAGCAGTTCTTC.

The chain recombines TRBV7-2 with TRBJ2-5; 11 bases are shared with TRBD1. The CDR3 sequence is 14 residues long. V lost 5 bases and J lost 5; bases outside the gene matches: 4. CDR1 is SGHTA and CDR2 is FQGNSA in the germline V gene. The CDR3 DNA follows: TGTGCCAGCAGCCGGACAGGGGGCTCGGAGACCCAGTACTTC. Amino acid sequence: CASSRTGGSETQYF.

The rearrangement uses TRBV28 and TRBJ1-2, with TRBD1 as a possible D gene (5 bases). The CDR3 sequence is 14 residues long. The ends were cut back, 5 bases at V and 8 bases at J, with 18 bases in the middle. The germline V gene encodes CDR1 MDHEN and CDR2 SYDVKM. CDR3 bases: TGTGCCAGCAGTCTCCCCATACGGGGGATAGGCTACACCTTC. Protein sequence: CASSLPIRGIGYTF.

This clone was observed once. The chain joins TRBV30 to TRBJ1-6; 7 positions match TRBD1. This CDR3 is built from 13 residues. Germline-derived CDR1 and CDR2 are GTSNPN and SVGIG (reference sequence). V shed 4 bases and J 5 bases; nucleotides not matched to a gene: 2. The CDR3 sequence is CAWTGQDNSPLHF. Here the CDR3 DNA reads TGTGCCTGGACCGGACAGGATAATTCACCCCTCCACTTT.

This chain joins TRBV7-6 and TRBJ1-5; no clear D gene. CDR3 size: 15 residues. The V end lost 1 base, the J end lost 5 bases, and 12 bases lay between the germline ends. The germline gives CDR1 SGHVS, CDR2 FNYEAQ. CDR3 in DNA: TGTGCCAGCAGCTTAGAGGTGGGTGGGGATCAGCCCCAGCATTTT. As protein: CASSLEVGGDQPQHF.

The genes are TRBV7-2 and TRBJ2-1; D might be TRBD1 or TRBD2, each matching 6 bases. This CDR3 is 12 amino acids long. Germline V gene sequence: CDR1 SGHTA, CDR2 FQGNSA. Trimming stripped 5 bases from V and 10 bases from J, with 12 bases between. The CDR3 loop reads CASSRRRGEQFF. The CDR3 nucleotides read TGTGCCAGCAGCCGGAGGAGGGGGGAGCAGTTCTTC. The complete variable domain, with remaining parts taken from reference TRBV7-2 and TRBJ2-1, reads GAGVSQSPSNKVTEKGKDVELRCDPISGHTALYWYRQSLGQGLEFLIYFQGNSAPDKSGLPSDRFSAERTGGSVSTLTIQRTQQEDSAVYLCASSRRRGEQFFGPGTRLTVL.

V is TRBV18 and J is TRBJ1-2; 7 bases line up with TRBD1. Trimming at V came to 5 bases and at J to 0 bases, leaving 3 bases not matched to a gene. There are 14 residues in the CDR3. CDR1 and CDR2 from the germline V gene are KGHSH and LQKENI. CDR3 in DNA: TGTGCCAGCTCAGACAGGGATTCTAACTATGGCTACACCTTC. This gives the protein CASSDRDSNYGYTF.

The V call is TRBV19, the J call TRBJ1-2; D may be TRBD1 (6 bases). Per the germline V gene, CDR1 is LNHDA and CDR2 is SQIVND (reference sequence). Trimming left V 7 bases short and J 4 bases short, with 16 bases between. The CDR3 consists of 14 residues. CDR3 sequence: CASTHPGAGYGYTF. The CDR3 DNA reads TGTGCCAGTACCCATCCGGGGGCCGGCTATGGCTACACCTTC.

The rearrangement joins TRBV19 to TRBJ2-2, with 11 bases aligning to TRBD1. The length of the CDR3 is 14 residues. CDR1 LNHDA and CDR2 SQIVND come from the germline V gene (reference sequence). After removal of 7 bases from V and 4 bases from J, the junction contained 2 bases not matched to a gene. For the CDR3, the DNA is TGTGCCAGTATGGGGACAGGGGGCACCGGGGAGCTGTTTTTT. Amino acid sequence: CASMGTGGTGELFF. Based on the CDR3 plus reference TRBV19 and TRBJ2-2, the full variable domain is DGGITQSPKYLFRKEGQNVTLSCEQNLNHDAMYWYRQDPGQGLRLIYYSQIVNDFQKGDIAEGYSVSREKKESFPLTVTSAQKNPTAFYLCASMGTGGTGELFFGEGSRLTVL.

V usage is TRBV11-2 and J usage is TRBJ2-5, with D hard to call. Germline V lookup: CDR1 SGHAT, CDR2 FQNNGV. Deletions cut 3 bases from V and 0 bases from J, with 8 bases between. The CDR3 is made up of 14 amino acids. This CDR3 reads CASSFIGYQETQYF. Here the CDR3 DNA reads TGTGCCAGCAGCTTCATCGGGTACCAAGAGACCCAGTACTTC.

V usage is TRBV7-2 and J usage is TRBJ2-5; D unresolved. CDR1 is SGHTA, CDR2 FQGNSA, per germline. V lost 0 bases, J lost 5 bases, and 10 bases lay in between. The CDR3 is 14 amino acids. CDR3 nucleotide sequence: TGTGCCAGCAGCTTAGCTCCGGGTAGGGAGACCCAGTACTTC. It codes for CASSLAPGRETQYF.